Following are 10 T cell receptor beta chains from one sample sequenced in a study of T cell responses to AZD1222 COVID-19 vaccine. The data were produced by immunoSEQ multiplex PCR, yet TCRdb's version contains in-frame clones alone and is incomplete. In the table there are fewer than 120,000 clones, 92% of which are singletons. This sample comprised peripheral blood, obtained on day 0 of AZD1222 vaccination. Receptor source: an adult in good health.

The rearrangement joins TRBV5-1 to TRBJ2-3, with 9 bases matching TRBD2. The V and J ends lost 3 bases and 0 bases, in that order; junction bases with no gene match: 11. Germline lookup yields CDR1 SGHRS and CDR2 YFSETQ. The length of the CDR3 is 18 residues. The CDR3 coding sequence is TGCGCCAGCAGCTCACGCCCTTTAGCGGGGGATAGCACAGATACGCAGTATTTT. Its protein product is CASSSRPLAGDSTDTQYF.

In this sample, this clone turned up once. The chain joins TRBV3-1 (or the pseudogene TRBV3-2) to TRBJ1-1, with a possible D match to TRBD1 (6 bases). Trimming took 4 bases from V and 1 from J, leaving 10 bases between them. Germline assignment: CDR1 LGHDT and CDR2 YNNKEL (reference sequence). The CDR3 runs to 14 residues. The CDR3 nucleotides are TGTGCCAGCAGCCGCACGACAGGGAACACTGAAGCTTTCTTT. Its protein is CASSRTTGNTEAFF.

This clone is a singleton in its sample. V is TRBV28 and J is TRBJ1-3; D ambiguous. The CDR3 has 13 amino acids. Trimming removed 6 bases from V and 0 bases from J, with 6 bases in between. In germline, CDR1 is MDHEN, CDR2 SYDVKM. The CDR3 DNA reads TGTGCCAGCAGGCTGGACTCTGGAAACACCATATATTTT. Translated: CASRLDSGNTIYF.

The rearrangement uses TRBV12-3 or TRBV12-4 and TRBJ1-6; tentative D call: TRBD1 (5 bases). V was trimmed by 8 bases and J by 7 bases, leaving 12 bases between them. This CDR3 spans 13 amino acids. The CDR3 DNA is TGTGCCAGCGTCAGGGTTCTCAATTCACCCCTCCACTTT. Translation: CASVRVLNSPLHF.

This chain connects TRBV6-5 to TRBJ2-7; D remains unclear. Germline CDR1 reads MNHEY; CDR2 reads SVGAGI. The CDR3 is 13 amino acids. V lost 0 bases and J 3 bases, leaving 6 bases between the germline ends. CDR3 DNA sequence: TGTGCCAGCAGTTACTCGATGGGCTACGAGCAGTACTTC. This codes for CASSYSMGYEQYF.

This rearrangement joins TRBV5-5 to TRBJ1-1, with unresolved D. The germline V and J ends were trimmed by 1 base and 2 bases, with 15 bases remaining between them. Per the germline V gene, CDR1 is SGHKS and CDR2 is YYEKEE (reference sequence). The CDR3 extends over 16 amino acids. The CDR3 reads CASSLPENTENTEAFF. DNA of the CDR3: TGTGCCAGCAGCTTGCCGGAAAATACAGAAAACACTGAAGCTTTCTTT.

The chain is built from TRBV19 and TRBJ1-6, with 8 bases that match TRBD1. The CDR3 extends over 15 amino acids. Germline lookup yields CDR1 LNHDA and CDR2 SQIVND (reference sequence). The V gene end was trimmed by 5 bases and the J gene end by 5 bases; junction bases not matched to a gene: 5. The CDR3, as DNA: TGTGCCAGTAGTCCGGGGGACAGGCATAATTCACCCCTCCACTTT. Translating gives CASSPGDRHNSPLHF.

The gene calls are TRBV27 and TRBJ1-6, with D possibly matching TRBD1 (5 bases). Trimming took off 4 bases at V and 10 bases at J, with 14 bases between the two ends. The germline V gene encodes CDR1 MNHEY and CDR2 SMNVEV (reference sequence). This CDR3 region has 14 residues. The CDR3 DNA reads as TGTGCCAGCAGTTACGATGGGGGGGGATCACCCCTCCACTTT. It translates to CASSYDGGGSPLHF.

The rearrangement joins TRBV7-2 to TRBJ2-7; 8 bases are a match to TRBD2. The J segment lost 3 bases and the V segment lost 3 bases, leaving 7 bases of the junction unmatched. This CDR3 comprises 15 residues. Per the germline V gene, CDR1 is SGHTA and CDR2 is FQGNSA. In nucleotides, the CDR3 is TGTGCCAGCAGCTTCTCCGGGACTAGAAACTACGAGCAGTACTTC. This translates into CASSFSGTRNYEQYF.

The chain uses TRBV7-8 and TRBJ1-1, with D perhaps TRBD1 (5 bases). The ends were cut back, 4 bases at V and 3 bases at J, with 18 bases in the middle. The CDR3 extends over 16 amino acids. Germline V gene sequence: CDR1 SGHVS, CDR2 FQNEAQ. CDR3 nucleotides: TGTGCCAGCAGCTACACCCCGGGGGGAAGTGACACTGAAGCTTTCTTT. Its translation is CASSYTPGGSDTEAFF.